This TCR beta chain originates from a study of blood T cell repertoires in COVID-19. The overall study: Some COVID-19 samples were acute and others convalescent; all came from the United States, Italy and Spain. Sample material is recorded as cDNA or gDNA derived from T cells, B-cell-depleted T cells, or PBMCs.

As originally analysed: From reference gene primer amplification, estimates of nucleated cell counts were derived. The method was immunoSEQ multiplex PCR; TCRdb's version includes in-frame clones alone and lacks a portion of them. V, J and clone size reflect that table, while D and trimming were determined from the DNA. Among under 250,000 clones listed, approximately 82% were seen once. Per germline, CDR1 SNHLY and CDR2 FYNNEI. The CDR3 is 14 amino acids. V lost 2 bases and J lost 2, with 7 bases in between. The gene calls are TRBV2 and TRBJ1-3; D is unclear. The origin of this receptor is a man aged 35 to 55 with active or convalescent COVID-19. The sequenced sample was peripheral blood. CDR3 in DNA: TGTGCCAGCAGTGAACTGGTAGCTGGAAACACCATATATTTT. Translating it yields CASSELVAGNTIYF.